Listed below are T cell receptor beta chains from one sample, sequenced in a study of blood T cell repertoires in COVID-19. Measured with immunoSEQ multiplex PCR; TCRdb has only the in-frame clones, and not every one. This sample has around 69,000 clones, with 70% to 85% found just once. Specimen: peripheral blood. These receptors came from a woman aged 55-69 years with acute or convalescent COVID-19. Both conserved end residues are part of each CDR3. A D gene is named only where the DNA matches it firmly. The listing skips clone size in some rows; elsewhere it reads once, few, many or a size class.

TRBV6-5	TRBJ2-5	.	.	CASSPVAVRETQYF	TGTGCCAGCAGTCCCGTAGCCGTCCGAGAGACCCAGTACTTC
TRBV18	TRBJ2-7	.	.	CASSPRSQGPEQYF	TGTGCCAGCTCACCACGGAGCCAGGGTCCGGAGCAGTACTTC
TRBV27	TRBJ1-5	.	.	CASSLRGNQPQHF	TGTGCCAGCAGTTTAAGGGGTAATCAGCCCCAGCATTTT
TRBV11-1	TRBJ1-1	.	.	CASSLSQLNTEAFF	TGTGCCAGCAGCTTATCCCAATTGAACACTGAAGCTTTCTTT
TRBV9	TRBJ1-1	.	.	CASSPQRGNTEAFF	TGTGCCAGCAGCCCACAACGAGGGAACACTGAAGCTTTCTTT
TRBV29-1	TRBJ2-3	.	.	CSVESVDTQYF	TGCAGCGTTGAATCCGTTGATACGCAGTATTTT
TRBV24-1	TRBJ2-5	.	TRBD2	CATSALGSGSDQETQYF	TGTGCCACCAGTGCCCTGGGTAGCGGGAGTGATCAAGAGACCCAGTACTTC
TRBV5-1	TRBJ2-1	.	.	CASSLQFADEQFF	TGCGCCAGCAGCTTGCAGTTTGCCGATGAGCAGTTCTTC
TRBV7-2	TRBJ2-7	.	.	CASSLDQDEQYF	TGTGCCAGCAGCTTAGATCAGGACGAGCAGTACTTC
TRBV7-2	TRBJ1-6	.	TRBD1	CASSPQGAGYNSPLHF	TGTGCCAGCAGCCCTCAGGGGGCCGGTTATAATTCACCCCTCCACTTT
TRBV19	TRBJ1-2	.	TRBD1	CASQKGNRDRGNYGYTF	TGTGCCAGCCAAAAGGGAAACCGGGACAGGGGCAACTATGGCTACACCTTC
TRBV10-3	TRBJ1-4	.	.	CAISGSTTNEKLFF	TGTGCCATCAGTGGCTCTACAACTAATGAAAAACTGTTTTTT
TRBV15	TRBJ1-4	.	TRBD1	CATSREFSRGRQKKLFF	TGTGCCACCAGCAGAGAGTTTAGCAGGGGGCGTCAAAAAAAACTGTTTTTT
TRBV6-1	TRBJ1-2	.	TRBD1	CASREGQGAYYGYTF	TGTGCCAGCAGAGAGGGACAGGGGGCTTACTATGGCTACACCTTC
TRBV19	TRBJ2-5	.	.	CASSITGVQETQYF	TGTGCCAGTAGTATAACTGGAGTTCAAGAGACCCAGTACTTC
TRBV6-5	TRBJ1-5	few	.	CASSNRDNNQPQHF	TGTGCCAGCAGCAATAGGGACAATAATCAGCCCCAGCATTTT
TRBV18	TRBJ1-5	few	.	CASSPETGYSNQPQHF	TGTGCCAGCTCACCGGAGACAGGTTATAGCAATCAGCCCCAGCATTTT
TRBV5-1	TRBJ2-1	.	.	CASSPKQGYNEQFF	TGCGCCAGCAGCCCTAAACAGGGCTACAATGAGCAGTTCTTC
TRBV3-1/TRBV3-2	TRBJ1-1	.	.	CASSPGGEREAFF	TGTGCCAGCAGCCCAGGAGGGGAGAGAGAAGCTTTCTTT
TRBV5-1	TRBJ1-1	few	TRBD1	CASSKLGTGGGTEAFF	TGCGCCAGCAGCAAACTAGGGACAGGGGGTGGTACTGAAGCTTTCTTT
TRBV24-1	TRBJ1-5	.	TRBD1	CATSASGTGRPTQHF	TGTGCCACCAGTGCCTCCGGGACAGGGCGGCCGACCCAGCATTTT
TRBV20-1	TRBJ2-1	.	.	CSAQILEQFF	TGCAGTGCACAGATTTTAGAGCAGTTCTTC
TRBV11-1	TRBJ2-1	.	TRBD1	CASSRSGTGVYEQFF	TGTGCCAGCAGCCGGTCCGGGACAGGGGTTTATGAGCAGTTCTTC
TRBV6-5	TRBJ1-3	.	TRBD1	CASSVVRGSGNTIYF	TGTGCCAGCAGCGTCGTCAGGGGGTCCGGAAACACCATATATTTT
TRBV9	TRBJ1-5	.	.	CASSVGAADQPQHF	TGTGCCAGCAGCGTTGGGGCTGCAGATCAGCCCCAGCATTTT
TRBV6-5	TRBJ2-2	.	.	CASKLDQRATGELFF	TGTGCCAGCAAATTAGACCAGCGGGCCACCGGGGAGCTGTTTTTT
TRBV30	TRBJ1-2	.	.	CAWSEKGGAGYTF	TGTGCCTGGAGTGAGAAGGGAGGTGCTGGCTACACCTTC
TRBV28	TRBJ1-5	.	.	CASSFTDKIPNQPQHF	TGTGCCAGCAGTTTTACGGACAAAATCCCCAATCAGCCCCAGCATTTT
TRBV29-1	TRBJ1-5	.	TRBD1	CSVGTGLNYPQHF	TGCAGCGTAGGGACAGGTCTTAATTACCCCCAGCATTTT
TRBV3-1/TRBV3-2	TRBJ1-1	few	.	CASSLGGKNTEAFF	TGTGCCAGCAGCCTAGGGGGTAAGAACACTGAAGCTTTCTTT
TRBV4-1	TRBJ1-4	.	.	CASSQAGGNEKLFF	TGCGCCAGCAGCCAAGCAGGAGGTAATGAAAAACTGTTTTTT
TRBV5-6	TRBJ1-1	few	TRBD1	CASSAPGQGFVSSEAFF	TGTGCCAGCAGCGCGCCGGGACAGGGTTTCGTGTCTTCTGAAGCTTTCTTT
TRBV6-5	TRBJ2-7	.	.	CASSVGRAYEQYF	TGTGCCAGCTCCGTTGGCAGGGCCTACGAGCAGTACTTC
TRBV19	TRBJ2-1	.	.	CASTPGVGSYNEQFF	TGTGCCAGTACTCCAGGGGTCGGCTCCTACAATGAGCAGTTCTTC
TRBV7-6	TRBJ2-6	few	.	CASSEPYSGANVLTF	TGTGCCAGCAGCGAGCCGTACTCTGGGGCCAACGTCCTGACTTTC
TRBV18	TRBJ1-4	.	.	CASSPPGVGQGGDNEKLFF	TGTGCCAGCTCACCACCTGGAGTGGGGCAGGGAGGAGATAATGAAAAACTGTTTTTT
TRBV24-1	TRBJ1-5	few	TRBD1	CATSVKPGTASNQPQHF	TGTGCCACCAGTGTTAAGCCCGGGACAGCTAGCAATCAGCCCCAGCATTTT
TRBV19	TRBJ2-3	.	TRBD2	CASRTSGSTDTQYF	TGTGCCAGCCGGACTAGCGGTAGCACAGATACGCAGTATTTT
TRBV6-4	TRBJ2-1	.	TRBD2	CASSSGTGGRNEQFF	TGTGCCAGCAGCTCCGGGACGGGGGGGAGGAATGAGCAGTTCTTC
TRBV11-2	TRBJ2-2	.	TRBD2	CASSFTSGGYTGELFF	TGTGCCAGCAGCTTCACTAGCGGGGGGTACACCGGGGAGCTGTTTTTT
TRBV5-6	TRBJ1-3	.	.	CASRFTGSGNTIYF	TGTGCCAGCAGGTTTACAGGCTCTGGAAACACCATATATTTT
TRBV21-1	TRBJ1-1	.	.	CASSKAHGFIEGTEAFF	TGTGCCAGCAGCAAAGCCCACGGGTTCATAGAAGGCACTGAAGCTTTCTTT